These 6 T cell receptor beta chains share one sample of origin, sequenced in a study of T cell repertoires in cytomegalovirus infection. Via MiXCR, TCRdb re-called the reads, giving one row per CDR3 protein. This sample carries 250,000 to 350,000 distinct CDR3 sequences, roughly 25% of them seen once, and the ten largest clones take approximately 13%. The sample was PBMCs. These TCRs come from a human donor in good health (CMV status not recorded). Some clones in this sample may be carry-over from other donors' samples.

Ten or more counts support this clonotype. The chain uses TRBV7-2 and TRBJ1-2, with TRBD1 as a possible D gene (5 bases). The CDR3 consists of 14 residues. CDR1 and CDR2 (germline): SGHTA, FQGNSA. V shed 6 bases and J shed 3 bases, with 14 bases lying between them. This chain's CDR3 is CASRGGGADYGYTF. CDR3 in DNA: TGTGCCAGCAGAGGAGGCGGGGCTGACTATGGCTACACCTTC.

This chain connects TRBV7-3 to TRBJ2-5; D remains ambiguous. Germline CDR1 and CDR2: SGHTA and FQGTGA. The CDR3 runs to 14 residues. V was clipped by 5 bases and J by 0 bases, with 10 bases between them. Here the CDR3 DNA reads TGTGCCAGCAGCCCCCACAGTGACCAAGAGACCCAGTACTTC. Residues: CASSPHSDQETQYF.

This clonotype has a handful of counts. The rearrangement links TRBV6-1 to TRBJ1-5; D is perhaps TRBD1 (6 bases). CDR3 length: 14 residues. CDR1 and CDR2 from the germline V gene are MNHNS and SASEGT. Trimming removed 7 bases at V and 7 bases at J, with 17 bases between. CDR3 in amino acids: CASTYGGGGQPQHF. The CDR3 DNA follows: TGTGCCAGCACCTACGGAGGGGGGGGACAGCCCCAGCATTTT.

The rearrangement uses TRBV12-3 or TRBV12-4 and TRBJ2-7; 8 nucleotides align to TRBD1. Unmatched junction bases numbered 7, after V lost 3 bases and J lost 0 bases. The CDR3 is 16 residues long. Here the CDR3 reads CASSLKMTGASYEQYF. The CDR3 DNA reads TGTGCCAGCAGTTTGAAAATGACAGGGGCCTCCTACGAGCAGTACTTC.

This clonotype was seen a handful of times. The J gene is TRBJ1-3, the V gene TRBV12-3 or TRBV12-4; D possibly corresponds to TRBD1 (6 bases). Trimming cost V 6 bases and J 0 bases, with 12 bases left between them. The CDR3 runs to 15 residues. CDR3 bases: TGTGCCAGCAGCCCGACAGGCTTCTCTGGAAACACCATATATTTT. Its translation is CASSPTGFSGNTIYF.

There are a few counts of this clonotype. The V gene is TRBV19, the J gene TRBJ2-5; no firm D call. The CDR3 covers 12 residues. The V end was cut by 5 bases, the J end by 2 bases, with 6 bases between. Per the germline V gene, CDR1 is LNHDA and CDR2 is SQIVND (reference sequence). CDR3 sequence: CASSVRQETQYF. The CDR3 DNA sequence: TGTGCCAGTAGTGTCAGACAAGAGACCCAGTACTTC.